Below are 5 T cell receptor beta chains sequenced from a single sample in a study of T cell repertoires in cytomegalovirus infection. Antigens for these TCRs are unknown. TCRdb independently ran MiXCR on the reads; one entry per CDR3 protein. This table has 900,000 to 950,000 distinct CDR3 sequences, 30% to 40% appearing once. This specimen consisted of cultured CD8+ T cells from PBMCs, obtained from culture after CMV antigen stimulation. The receptors were gathered from a human donor in good health (CMV status not recorded). Some clones in this sample may be carry-over from other donors' samples.

This sequence joins TRBV15 and TRBJ2-6; unclear D gene. The germline V gene has CDR1 LNHNV and CDR2 YYDKDF (reference sequence). Deletions cut 1 base from V and 1 base from J, with 5 bases between. The CDR3 runs to 15 residues. CDR3: CATSRVESGANVLTF. CDR3 bases: TGTGCCACCAGCAGAGTAGAGTCTGGGGCCAACGTCCTGACTTTC.

The CDR3 is CASSRIPGGERNEQFF. Written as DNA, the CDR3 is TGTGCCAGCAGCCGAATCCCGGGGGGCGAGAGGAATGAGCAGTTCTTC. The chain recombines TRBV12-3 or TRBV12-4 with TRBJ2-1; a possible D gene is TRBD2 (7 bases). The V gene lost 6 bases and the J gene lost 7 bases, with 22 bases spanning the gap. The CDR3 extends over 16 amino acids.

J is TRBJ2-1 and V is TRBV2; possibly TRBD1 for D (6 bases). The ends were cut back, 7 bases at V and 0 bases at J, with 10 bases in the middle. This CDR3 has 14 residues. Germline loops: CDR1 SNHLY, CDR2 FYNNEI. CDR3 in DNA: TGTGCCAGCATCGACAGGCCCTCCTACAATGAGCAGTTCTTC. It codes for CASIDRPSYNEQFF. The full variable domain, with the rest looked up from reference TRBV2 and TRBJ2-1, is EPEVTQTPSHQVTQMGQEVILRCVPISNHLYFYWYRQILGQKVEFLVSFYNNEISEKSEIFDDQFSVERPDGSNFTLKIRSTKLEDSAMYFCASIDRPSYNEQFFGPGTRLTVL.

Comments on this clonotype: One end of the junction is discordant with germline, which a read error may explain. The rearrangement joins TRBV6-5 to TRBJ2-3; tentatively, D is TRBD2 (5 bases). The length of the CDR3 is 13 residues. Germline CDR1 reads MNHEY; CDR2 reads SVGAGI. The CDR3 spells CTSSYRGPDTQYF. The CDR3 bases are TGTACCAGCAGTTACCGGGGTCCAGATACGCAGTATTTT.

The rearrangement uses TRBV6-5 and TRBJ2-7, with D possibly TRBD1 on 6 matching bases. Germline assignment: CDR1 MNHEY and CDR2 SVGAGI. Trimming left V 7 bases short and J 2 bases short, with 15 bases between. This CDR3 has 14 residues. CDR3 region: CASIATGPTYEQYF. The DNA of the CDR3 is TGTGCCAGCATCGCGACAGGCCCCACCTACGAGCAGTACTTC.